These 32 T cell receptor beta chains share one sample of origin, sequenced in a study of a mutant IDH1 vaccine in newly diagnosed glioma. Regarding time point: week 23, last vaccination. Doses consisted of 300 ug of mutant IDH1 20-mer peptide each, paired with topical imiquimod. Profiled with immunoSEQ multiplex PCR; TCRdb holds only in-frame clones, not every one. The sample lists about 82,000 clones; 85% were seen once. Which antigens these TCRs recognize remains unknown. The sequencing used PBMCs, collected from a glioma patient whose treatment included an IDH1 peptide vaccine. These receptors originate from a man aged 25 to 40 with glioma. Some clones in this sample may be carry-over from other donors' samples.

The rearrangement links TRBV18 to TRBJ1-5, with a possible D match to TRBD1 (6 bases). This CDR3 is built from 13 residues. CDR1 is KGHSH and CDR2 is LQKENI in the germline V gene. V shed 8 bases and J shed 7 bases, with 15 bases lying between them. The CDR3 here is CASPGTPDQPQHF. DNA of the CDR3: TGTGCCAGCCCCGGGACACCCGACCAGCCCCAGCATTTT. Combining the CDR3 with reference TRBV18 and TRBJ1-5 gives the whole variable domain NAGVMQNPRHLVRRRGQEARLRCSPMKGHSHVYWYRQLPEEGLKFMVYLQKENIIDESGMPKERFSAEFPKEGPSILRIQQVVRGDSAAYFCASPGTPDQPQHFGDGTRLSIL.

The gene calls are TRBV27 and TRBJ2-7, with 7 bases matching TRBD1. The CDR3 has 15 residues. V trimming: 3 bases; J trimming: 5 bases; junction bases outside the gene matches: 10. In germline, CDR1 is MNHEY, CDR2 SMNVEV (reference sequence). The CDR3: CASSFRQGITHEQYF. CDR3 nucleotide sequence: TGTGCCAGCAGTTTTAGACAGGGTATCACCCACGAGCAGTACTTC.

This chain joins TRBV7-9 and TRBJ2-1; D tentatively fits TRBD1 or TRBD2 (5 bases each). The CDR3 runs to 15 residues. V gave up 5 bases and J gave up 5 bases, with 16 bases separating them. Looked up from germline, CDR1 is SEHNR and CDR2 is FQNEAQ (reference sequence). Written as DNA, the CDR3 is TGTGCCAGCAGCCCTCTGGGGCCCGGGGACAATGAGCAGTTCTTC. Translating gives CASSPLGPGDNEQFF. The full variable domain, completed using reference TRBV7-9 and TRBJ2-1, is DTGVSQNPRHKITKRGQNVTFRCDPISEHNRLYWYRQTLGQGPEFLTYFQNEAQLEKSRLLSDRFSAERPKGSFSTLEIQRTEQGDSAMYLCASSPLGPGDNEQFFGPGTRLTVL.

The rearrangement links TRBV5-5 to TRBJ2-6; D is unclear. The V and J ends lost 5 bases and 0 bases respectively, with 9 bases between them. The CDR3 covers 15 residues. Germline assignment: CDR1 SGHKS and CDR2 YYEKEE (reference sequence). CDR3 DNA: TGTGCCAGCAGGCCAAGGCTCTCTGGGGCCAACGTCCTGACTTTC. Translating gives CASRPRLSGANVLTF.

This clone was counted a single time. The V call is TRBV5-4, the J call TRBJ2-7; TRBD2 aligns across 7 bases. V trimming: 4 bases; J trimming: 0 bases; junction bases outside the gene matches: 7. The CDR3 length is 15 residues. Germline assignment: CDR1 SGHNT and CDR2 YYREEE (reference sequence). As DNA, the CDR3 is TGTGCCAGCAGCCACAAGAGGGAGGGCTCCTACGAGCAGTACTTC. It specifies CASSHKREGSYEQYF.

The gene calls are TRBV10-3 and TRBJ2-7; D assignment may be TRBD1 or TRBD2 (6 bases each). Trimming removed 8 bases from V and 5 bases from J, with 16 bases in between. The CDR3 is made up of 13 amino acids. The germline CDR1 and CDR2 sequences are ENHRY and SYGVKD. DNA of the CDR3: TGTGCCATCGGTAGGGGGGACCTGGACGAGCAGTACTTC. This translates into CAIGRGDLDEQYF.

The chain joins TRBV29-1 to TRBJ1-4; 7 nucleotides line up with TRBD1. Germline assignment: CDR1 SQVTM and CDR2 ANQGSEA. The J segment lost 2 bases and the V segment lost 6 bases, leaving 6 bases of the junction unmatched. CDR3 length: 14 amino acids. The CDR3 sequence: CSVSRQGTNEKLFF. The DNA of the CDR3 is TGCAGCGTCAGTCGACAGGGTACTAATGAAAAACTGTTTTTT.

The chain carries TRBV2 and TRBJ1-2, with D perhaps matching TRBD1 (5 bases). Deletions cut 5 bases from V and 2 bases from J, with 12 bases between. The CDR3 is 14 residues long. Germline V lookup: CDR1 SNHLY, CDR2 FYNNEI. CDR3 sequence (DNA): TGTGCCAGCAGTAGGCAGGGTCACAACTATGGCTACACCTTC. This gives the protein CASSRQGHNYGYTF.

V gene TRBV30 combines with J gene TRBJ2-2; possibly TRBD1 or TRBD2 for D (6 bases each). The germline gives CDR1 GTSNPN, CDR2 SVGIG (reference sequence). V was trimmed by 8 bases and J by 5 bases, leaving 18 bases between them. The CDR3 is made up of 14 amino acids. The CDR3 reads CARDWGARTGELFF. The CDR3 DNA reads as TGTGCCCGTGATTGGGGGGCGCGTACCGGGGAGCTGTTTTTT.

The sample holds one count of this clone. The chain recombines TRBV5-1 with TRBJ2-1; D may be TRBD2 (5 bases). The CDR3 is 16 residues long. Germline V gives CDR1 SGHRS, CDR2 YFSETQ. Trimming took off 0 bases at V and 5 bases at J, with 15 bases between the two ends. The CDR3 DNA sequence: TGCGCCAGCAGCTTGGGTACCTCAACCGGGAACAATGAGCAGTTCTTC. Protein sequence: CASSLGTSTGNNEQFF.

The V gene is TRBV9, the J gene TRBJ2-1; D gene unclear. Per germline, CDR1 SGDLS and CDR2 YYNGEE. V was clipped by 0 bases and J by 6 bases, with 10 bases between them. This CDR3 comprises 14 residues. CDR3 region: CASSVGPAANEQFF. Written as DNA, the CDR3 is TGTGCCAGCAGCGTAGGACCCGCAGCCAATGAGCAGTTCTTC.

The chain links TRBV6-5 to TRBJ1-1, with 7 bases fitting TRBD1. The germline V gene has CDR1 MNHEY and CDR2 SVGAGI. J was trimmed by 0 bases and V by 5 bases; bases with no gene match: 3. CDR3 length: 14 residues. DNA of the CDR3: TGTGCCAGCAGTGCGGGACAGTTGAACACTGAAGCTTTCTTT. Protein product: CASSAGQLNTEAFF.

The chain has TRBV4-3 and TRBJ1-2; weak D call: TRBD1 (6 bases). V was cut by 0 bases and J by 4 bases, with 12 bases left in between. Germline V gene sequence: CDR1 LGHNA, CDR2 YSLEER. This CDR3 is built from 15 residues. The CDR3 DNA sequence: TGCGCCAGCAGCCAAGATCTGGGGGCGGTCTATGGCTACACCTTC. It is translated as CASSQDLGAVYGYTF.

The CDR3 DNA sequence: TGTGCCAGCAGTGATCAGACAGGTGATAGCAATCAGCCCCAGCATTTT. Residues: CASSDQTGDSNQPQHF. The chain employs TRBV2 and TRBJ1-5; maybe TRBD1 (6 bases). V lost 3 bases, J lost 0 bases, and 12 bases lay in between. The CDR3 sequence is 16 residues long. Germline CDR1 SNHLY, CDR2 FYNNEI.

The chain uses TRBV7-9 and TRBJ2-4, with a weak D call TRBD2 (5 bases). There are 14 residues in the CDR3. CDR1 and CDR2 (germline): SEHNR, FQNEAQ (reference sequence). V was shortened by 1 base and J by 1 base, with 5 bases between the two germline ends. CDR3 DNA: TGTGCCAGCAGCTTAGGGGAGGCCAAAAACATTCAGTACTTC. Amino acids: CASSLGEAKNIQYF.

CDR3 sequence reads: CASSWDGQGRAYEQYF. The CDR3 nucleotides read TGTGCCAGCAGCTGGGACGGACAGGGGCGAGCCTACGAGCAGTACTTC. This chain links TRBV5-6 with TRBJ2-5; 9 nucleotides align to TRBD1. The tail of the sequence fits TRBJ2-7 better, so the J call may be wrong. The CDR3 runs to 16 residues. CDR1 and CDR2 (germline): SGHDT, YYEEEE.

The chain joins TRBV5-1 to TRBJ1-2; D uncertain. The CDR3 is 16 residues long. V lost 0 bases, J lost 3 bases, and 15 bases lay in between. Germline loops: CDR1 SGHRS, CDR2 YFSETQ. In DNA, the CDR3 is TGCGCCAGCAGCTTGGCCGAGGTCGCAACAGACTATGGCTACACCTTC. Its translation is CASSLAEVATDYGYTF. The whole variable domain, filled in from reference TRBV5-1 and TRBJ1-2, reads KAGVTQTPRYLIKTRGQQVTLSCSPISGHRSVSWYQQTPGQGLQFLFEYFSETQRNKGNFPGRFSGRQFSNSRSEMNVSTLELGDSALYLCASSLAEVATDYGYTFGSGTRLTVV.

This chain links TRBV2 with TRBJ2-1, with D perhaps matching TRBD2 (5 bases). The CDR3 is 15 residues long. Germline V gene data show CDR1 as SNHLY and CDR2 as FYNNEI. V was trimmed by 4 bases and J by 9 bases, leaving 19 bases between them. The CDR3 sequence is CASSVRQGYGGEQFF. The CDR3 region has the DNA TGTGCCAGCAGTGTAAGACAAGGTTATGGAGGTGAGCAGTTCTTC.

The chain joins TRBV19 to TRBJ1-3; D ambiguous. V lost 7 bases and J 4 bases, leaving 17 bases between the germline ends. The CDR3 is 15 residues long. Germline CDR1 LNHDA, CDR2 SQIVND (reference sequence). CDR3 residues: CASIPRGQLGNTIYF. CDR3 bases: TGTGCCAGTATCCCACGGGGTCAACTAGGAAACACCATATATTTT.

The J gene is TRBJ2-1, the V gene TRBV9, with 13 bases lining up with TRBD2. This CDR3 has 19 amino acids. Germline V lookup: CDR1 SGDLS, CDR2 YYNGEE. V trimming: 5 bases; J trimming: 0 bases; junction bases outside the gene matches: 11. The CDR3 spells CASSIRTSGSGASYNEQFF. As DNA, the CDR3 is TGTGCCAGCAGTATACGGACTAGCGGGAGTGGGGCCTCCTACAATGAGCAGTTCTTC.

Comment on this clone: One end of the junction is discordant with germline, which a read error may explain. The chain joins TRBV15 to TRBJ1-5; no reliable D call. Germline CDR1 reads LNHNV; CDR2 reads YYDKDF (reference sequence). The CDR3 is made up of 14 amino acids. The CDR3 loop reads CATSRGISIQPQHF. CDR3 in DNA: TGTGCCACCAGCAGAGGGATTAGCATTCAGCCCCAGCATTTT.

V gene TRBV9 combines with J gene TRBJ2-7; 7 bases align to TRBD2. The CDR3 sequence is 14 residues long. The junction had 7 bases not matched to a gene; V was cut back by 3 bases and J by 4 bases. The germline gives CDR1 SGDLS, CDR2 YYNGEE. The CDR3 DNA reads as TGTGCCAGCAGCGCGTCCGGGAGGTGGTACGAGCAGTACTTC. This codes for CASSASGRWYEQYF.

This sequence joins TRBV7-2 and TRBJ1-2, with D possibly TRBD1 on 5 matching bases. Trimming pared 5 bases from V and 12 bases from J, leaving 16 bases between. Germline V lookup: CDR1 SGHTA, CDR2 FQGNSA. This CDR3 comprises 12 residues. The CDR3 sequence: CASSRGGTDNTF. CDR3 in DNA: TGTGCCAGCAGCCGTGGGGGGACTGATAACACCTTC.

CDR3 in amino acids: CASSIKYQGGTEAFF. The CDR3 DNA reads TGTGCCAGTAGTATAAAATACCAGGGGGGGACTGAAGCTTTCTTT. J is TRBJ1-1 and V is TRBV19, with TRBD1 identical over 7 bases. J lost 5 bases, V lost 2 bases, and 8 bases had no gene match. CDR1 and CDR2 (germline): LNHDA, SQIVND (reference sequence). This CDR3 comprises 15 residues.

The chain uses TRBV9 and TRBJ2-3; D is undetermined. This CDR3 is built from 14 residues. With 0 bases removed from V and 5 bases from J, the gap between germline ends came to 10 bases. Per the germline V gene, CDR1 is SGDLS and CDR2 is YYNGEE. In DNA, the CDR3 is TGTGCCAGCAGCGTAGCTTTTGGGGAAGATACGCAGTATTTT. Translated, it gives CASSVAFGEDTQYF.

The V and J genes are TRBV30 and TRBJ1-5; a weak D match, TRBD1 (5 bases). The germline V and J ends were trimmed by 0 bases and 4 bases, with 7 bases remaining between them. This CDR3 is built from 13 residues. Germline lookup yields CDR1 GTSNPN and CDR2 SVGIG (reference sequence). The CDR3 spells CAWSVGVNQPQHF. The CDR3 DNA is TGTGCCTGGAGTGTAGGGGTTAATCAGCCCCAGCATTTT.

The CDR3 loop is CASSSSGPEQFF. CDR3 DNA sequence: TGTGCCAGCAGCTCTAGCGGCCCTGAGCAGTTCTTC. This chain connects TRBV7-9 to TRBJ2-1; 7 bases line up with TRBD2. Looked up from germline, CDR1 is SEHNR and CDR2 is FQNEAQ (reference sequence). V shed 4 bases and J 9 bases; nucleotides not matched to a gene: 3. The CDR3 has 12 residues.

J is TRBJ2-1 and V is TRBV11-2; D is unresolved. The CDR3 is made up of 13 amino acids. Trimming stripped 1 base from V and 7 bases from J, with 8 bases between. From germline, CDR1 is SGHAT and CDR2 FQNNGV. In DNA, the CDR3 is TGTGCCAGCAGCTTAGGCCGTCATAATGAGCAGTTCTTC. Translation gives CASSLGRHNEQFF.

The chain joins TRBV27 to TRBJ2-1; TRBD2 matches at 9 bases. With V trimmed by 3 bases and J by 8 bases, 14 bases remained unmatched. CDR1 MNHEY and CDR2 SMNVEV come from the germline V gene (reference sequence). The CDR3 length is 17 residues. CDR3 coding DNA: TGTGCCAGCAGTTTTCTCGGCGGGGGGGCGGGTACGGATGAGCAGTTCTTC. Translated, it gives CASSFLGGGAGTDEQFF.

CDR3: CASSRPRYRVPEQYF. DNA of the CDR3: TGCGCCAGCAGCCGTCCCCGTTACAGGGTCCCCGAGCAGTACTTC. The rearrangement joins TRBV4-1 to TRBJ2-7; maybe TRBD1 (6 bases). The V gene's germline CDR1 is MGHRA and CDR2 YSYEKL. The CDR3 runs to 15 residues. Trimming stripped 4 bases from V and 6 bases from J, with 19 bases between.

This clone came up once. The rearrangement uses TRBV19 and TRBJ1-6; D perhaps matches TRBD1 (6 bases). Trimming shortened V by 5 bases and J by 2 bases, and 10 bases separated the two germline ends. This CDR3 contains 15 residues. Germline-derived CDR1 and CDR2 are LNHDA and SQIVND (reference sequence). CDR3 loop: CASSLGQPYNSPLHF. The CDR3 bases are TGTGCCAGTAGTCTAGGACAGCCCTATAATTCACCCCTCCACTTT. Based on the CDR3 plus reference TRBV19 and TRBJ1-6, the full variable domain is DGGITQSPKYLFRKEGQNVTLSCEQNLNHDAMYWYRQDPGQGLRLIYYSQIVNDFQKGDIAEGYSVSREKKESFPLTVTSAQKNPTAFYLCASSLGQPYNSPLHFGNGTRLTVT.

This clone is a singleton in its sample. The chain joins TRBV7-2 to TRBJ1-5, with TRBD1 matching 7 bases. The CDR3 sequence is 18 residues long. Germline CDR1 reads SGHTA; CDR2 reads FQGNSA. The V segment lost 5 bases and the J segment 0 bases; nucleotides outside the gene matches: 13. CDR3 in amino acids: CASSRGGRSPHSNQPQHF. CDR3 in DNA: TGTGCCAGCAGCCGAGGGGGCAGGTCGCCTCATAGCAATCAGCCCCAGCATTTT.